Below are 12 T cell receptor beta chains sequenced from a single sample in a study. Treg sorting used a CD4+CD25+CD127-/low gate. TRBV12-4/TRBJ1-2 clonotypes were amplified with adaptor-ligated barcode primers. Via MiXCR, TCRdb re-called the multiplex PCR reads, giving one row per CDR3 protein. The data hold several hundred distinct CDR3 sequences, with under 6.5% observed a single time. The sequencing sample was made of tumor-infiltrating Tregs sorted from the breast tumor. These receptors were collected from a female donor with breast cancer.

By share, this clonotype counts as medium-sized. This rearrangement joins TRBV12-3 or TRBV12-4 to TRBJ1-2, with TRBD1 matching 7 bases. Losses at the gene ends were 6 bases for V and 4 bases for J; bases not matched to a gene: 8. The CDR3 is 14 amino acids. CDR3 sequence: CASRIRRDSYGYTF. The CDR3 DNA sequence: TGTGCCAGCAGGATTCGGCGGGACAGCTATGGCTACACCTTC.

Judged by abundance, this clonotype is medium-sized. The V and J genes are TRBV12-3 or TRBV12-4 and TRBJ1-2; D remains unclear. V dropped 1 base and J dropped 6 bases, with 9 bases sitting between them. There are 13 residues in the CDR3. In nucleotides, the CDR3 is TGTGCCAGCAGTTTAGAGGTCTCACATGGCTACACCTTC. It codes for CASSLEVSHGYTF.

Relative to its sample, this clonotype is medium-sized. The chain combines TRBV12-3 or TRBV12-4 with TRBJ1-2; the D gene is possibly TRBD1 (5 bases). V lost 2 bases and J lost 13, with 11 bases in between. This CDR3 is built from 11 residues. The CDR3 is CASSLRGACTF. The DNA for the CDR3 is TGTGCCAGCAGTTTAAGAGGGGCTTGCACCTTC.

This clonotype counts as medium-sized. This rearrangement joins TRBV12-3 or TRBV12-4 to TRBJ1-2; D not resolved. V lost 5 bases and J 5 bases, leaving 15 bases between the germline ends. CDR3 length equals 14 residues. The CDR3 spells CASSRAALFYGYTF. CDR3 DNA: TGTGCCAGCAGTCGGGCCGCGCTCTTTTATGGCTACACCTTC.

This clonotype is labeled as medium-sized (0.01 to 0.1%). CDR3 amino acids: CASSFGIRQSGYTF. The CDR3 bases are TGTGCCAGCAGTTTTGGAATTCGGCAGTCAGGCTACACCTTC. The chain couples TRBV12-3 or TRBV12-4 to TRBJ1-2; the D is unclear. The V end was cut by 3 bases, the J end by 8 bases, with 16 bases between. This CDR3 contains 14 residues.

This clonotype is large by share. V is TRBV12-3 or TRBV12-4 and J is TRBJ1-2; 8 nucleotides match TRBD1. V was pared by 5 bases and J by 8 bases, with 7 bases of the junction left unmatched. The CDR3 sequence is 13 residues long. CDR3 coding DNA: TGTGCCAGCAGTCCCGGACAGGGTATGGGCTACACCTTC. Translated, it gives CASSPGQGMGYTF.

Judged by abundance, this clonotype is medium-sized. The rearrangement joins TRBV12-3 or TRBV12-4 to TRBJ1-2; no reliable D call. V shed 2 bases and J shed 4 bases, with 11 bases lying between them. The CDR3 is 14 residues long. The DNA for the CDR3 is TGTGCCAGCAGTTTAACGGGCCAGATCTATGGCTACACCTTC. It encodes CASSLTGQIYGYTF.

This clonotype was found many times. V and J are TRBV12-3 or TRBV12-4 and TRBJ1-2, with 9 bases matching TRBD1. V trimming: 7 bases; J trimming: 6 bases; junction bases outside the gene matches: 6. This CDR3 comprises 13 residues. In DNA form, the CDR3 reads TGTGCCAGCACCCTTCGGGACAGGGATGGCTACACCTTC. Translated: CASTLRDRDGYTF.

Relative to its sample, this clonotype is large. The CDR3: CASTHTPPSGYTF. CDR3 nucleotide sequence: TGTGCCAGCACCCATACCCCACCCTCTGGCTACACCTTC. The chain has TRBV12-3 or TRBV12-4 and TRBJ1-2, with D hard to call. Deletions cut 7 bases from V and 7 bases from J, with 16 bases between. CDR3 length equals 13 residues.

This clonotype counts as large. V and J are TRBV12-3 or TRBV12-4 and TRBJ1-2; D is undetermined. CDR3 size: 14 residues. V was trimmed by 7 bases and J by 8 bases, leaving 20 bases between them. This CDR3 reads CASNSEAARRGYTF. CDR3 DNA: TGTGCCAGCAATTCGGAGGCAGCAAGGAGGGGCTACACCTTC.

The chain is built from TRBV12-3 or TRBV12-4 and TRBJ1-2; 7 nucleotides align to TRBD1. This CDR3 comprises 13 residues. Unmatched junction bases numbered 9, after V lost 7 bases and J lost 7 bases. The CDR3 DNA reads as TGTGCCAGCACCTTAACAGGGGCGGGTGGCTACACCTTC. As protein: CASTLTGAGGYTF.

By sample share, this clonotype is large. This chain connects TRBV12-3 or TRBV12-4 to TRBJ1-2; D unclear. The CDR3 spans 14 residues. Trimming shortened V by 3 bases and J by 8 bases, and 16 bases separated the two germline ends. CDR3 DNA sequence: TGTGCCAGCAGTTTTCGCGGGTCAGGAGGAGGCTACACCTTC. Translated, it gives CASSFRGSGGGYTF.